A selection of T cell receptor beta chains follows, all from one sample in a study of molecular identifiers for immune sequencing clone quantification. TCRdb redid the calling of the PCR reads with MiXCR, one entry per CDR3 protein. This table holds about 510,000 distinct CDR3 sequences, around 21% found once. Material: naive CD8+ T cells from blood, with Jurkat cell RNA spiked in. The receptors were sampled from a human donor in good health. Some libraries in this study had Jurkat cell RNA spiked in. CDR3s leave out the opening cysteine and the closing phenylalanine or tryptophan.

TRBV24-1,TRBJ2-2,ATSKTGAQAGELF
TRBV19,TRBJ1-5,ASRADRVNQPQH
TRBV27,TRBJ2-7,ASSAMTGPQDEQY
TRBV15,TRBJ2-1,ATSSPQQGWNEQF
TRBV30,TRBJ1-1,AWKTGYLNTEAF
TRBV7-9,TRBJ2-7,ASSLGPGQGAYEQY
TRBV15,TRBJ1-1,ATSRDRDEAF
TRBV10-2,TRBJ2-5,ASSDGRTAGQY
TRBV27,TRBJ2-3,ASSSAIDTQY
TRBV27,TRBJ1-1,ASSLMTANTEAF
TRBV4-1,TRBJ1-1,ASSQGTGGYTEAF